A selection of T cell receptor beta chains follows, all from one sample in a study of blood T cell repertoires in COVID-19. TCRdb's table, derived via immunoSEQ multiplex PCR, lists solely in-frame clones and lacks some. The sample yields 45,000 to 55,000 clones, around 78% seen once. Material for sequencing was peripheral blood. The receptors come from a human donor with active or convalescent COVID-19. The donor label of this sample is uncertain. Each CDR3 is given with its conserved first and last residue. A D gene is named only where the DNA matches it firmly. Part of the rows lack a size; the others show once, few, many or a class for expanded clones.

>TRBD1|-|TRBV29-1|TRBJ1-2
TGCAGCGTGGCTCAGGGGGCCATTGTAGCTAACTATGGCTACACCTTC
CSVAQGAIVANYGYTF
>TRBD1|-|TRBV27|TRBJ1-5
TGTGCCAGCAGCCTCACAGGGGGCGAGAGCAATCAGCCCCAGCATTTT
CASSLTGGESNQPQHF
>TRBD1|-|TRBV5-6|TRBJ1-1
TGTGCCAGCAGCTTGGTCCTCGGGACAGGGGTGAACACTGAAGCTTTCTTT
CASSLVLGTGVNTEAFF
>TRBD2|-|TRBV5-6|TRBJ2-3
TGTGCCAGCTGGACTAGCGGCACAGATACGCAGTATTTT
CASWTSGTDTQYF
>-|-|TRBV7-2|TRBJ1-5
TGTGCCAGCAGCTTAGCGACAACAGGGATTAATCAGCCCCAGCATTTT
CASSLATTGINQPQHF
>TRBD2|few|TRBV6-2/TRBV6-3|TRBJ2-7
TGTGCCAGCAGCCGCCTTGCGGGAGCTCACGAGCAGTACTTC
CASSRLAGAHEQYF
>TRBD1|-|TRBV25-1|TRBJ1-2
TGTGCCAGCAGTGCTCCACCGGGACAGGGGGACTATGGCTACACCTTC
CASSAPPGQGDYGYTF
>-|once|TRBV5-4|TRBJ2-7
TGTGCCTACAGGGGGGGGATCTCTCCCTACGAGCAGTACTTC
CAYRGGISPYEQYF
>-|-|TRBV28|TRBJ2-5
TGTGCCAGCAGCCCGTACCAAGAGACCCAGTACTTC
CASSPYQETQYF
>TRBD1|few|TRBV19|TRBJ1-4
TGTGCCAGTAAATATGAGGGGGCTGTTGAAAAACTGTTTTTT
CASKYEGAVEKLFF
>TRBD2|-|TRBV20-1|TRBJ2-1
TGCAGTGCTAGTGCACTAGCGGGAGCCAACTACAATGAGCAGTTCTTC
CSASALAGANYNEQFF
>-|medium-sized|TRBV3-1/TRBV3-2|TRBJ2-5
TGTGCCAGCAGCCAAGATGGGGCAGGGCGGGAGACCCAGTACTTC
CASSQDGAGRETQYF
>TRBD1|-|TRBV19|TRBJ2-7
TGTGCCACTAACCCCCGGGACAGGGTCAACGAGCAGTACTTC
CATNPRDRVNEQYF
>TRBD2|few|TRBV10-1|TRBJ2-7
TGCGCCAGCAGTGGGCTAGCGGGGGAAGGCTACGAGCAGTACTTC
CASSGLAGEGYEQYF
>-|-|TRBV3-1/TRBV3-2|TRBJ2-3
TGTGCCAGCAGCTCTCCCCTCGGTGGTCGCACAGATACGCAGTATTTT
CASSSPLGGRTDTQYF
>TRBD1|-|TRBV11-2|TRBJ1-5
TGTGCCAGCAGCTCCGGGACAGGGCTGCGGGGCAATCAGCCCCAGCATTTT
CASSSGTGLRGNQPQHF
>-|-|TRBV6-4|TRBJ2-7
TGTGCCAGCAGCCCAGTGGAGGGGTCCTACGAGCAGTACTTC
CASSPVEGSYEQYF
>-|-|TRBV15|TRBJ1-6
TGTGCCACCAGCAGAGATAGGCAGGGAAATTCACCCCTCCACTTT
CATSRDRQGNSPLHF
>-|-|TRBV6-1|TRBJ1-3
TGTGCCAGCAGTGAAACACCTAGCTCTGGAAACACCATATATTTT
CASSETPSSGNTIYF
>TRBD2|few|TRBV11-2|TRBJ2-1
TGTGCCAGCAGCTTCACCCACCCTCTGGCGGGAGGCATCAATGAGCAGTTCTTC
CASSFTHPLAGGINEQFF
>TRBD2|-|TRBV30|TRBJ2-5
TGTGCCTGGAGGTCTACCTGGGCCGGGACTAGCAACTTC
CAWRSTWAGTSNF
>-|-|TRBV27|TRBJ2-5
TGTGCCAGCAGCGTTCGTCCCCAAGAGACCCAGTACTTC
CASSVRPQETQYF
>-|-|TRBV5-1|TRBJ2-1
TGCGCCAGCCGTACAGGTGGCGTCGTCGATGAGCAGTTCTTC
CASRTGGVVDEQFF
>TRBD1|-|TRBV5-5|TRBJ2-2
TGTGCCAGCAGCTTCCCCGGGACAGCCACCGGGGAGCTGTTTTTT
CASSFPGTATGELFF
>-|-|TRBV27|TRBJ1-5
TGTGCCAGCCGGGATAGCAATCAGCCCCAGCATTTT
CASRDSNQPQHF
>TRBD1|-|TRBV4-2|TRBJ2-7
TGTGCCAGCAGCCAGCAAGGACAGGGTTACTACGAGCAGTACTTC
CASSQQGQGYYEQYF
>-|-|TRBV6-5|TRBJ2-5
TGTGCCAGCAGAGGGACTTTACAAGAGACCCAGTACTTC
CASRGTLQETQYF
>TRBD2|few|TRBV30|TRBJ2-1
TGTGCCTGGAGTGTACAGAGCGGGAGACTCTACAATGAGCAGTTCTTC
CAWSVQSGRLYNEQFF
>TRBD1|few|TRBV25-1|TRBJ1-5
TGTGCCAGCAGTGGACAGGGAATTAACAATCAGCCCCAGCATTTT
CASSGQGINNQPQHF
>-|-|TRBV7-6|TRBJ1-4
TGTGCCAGCAGCTCTTTTTCGGGAGATGAAAAACTGTTTTTT
CASSSFSGDEKLFF
>TRBD1|few|TRBV4-1|TRBJ1-2
TGCGCCAGCAGCCAAGACTCACAGGGGCGGATAGGCTATGGCTACACCTTC
CASSQDSQGRIGYGYTF
>TRBD1|-|TRBV5-6|TRBJ1-2
TGTGCCAGCAGCTTGCCGACAGGGGAAAGTGGCTACACCTTC
CASSLPTGESGYTF
>TRBD1|-|TRBV5-4|TRBJ1-6
TGTGCCAGCAGCTTCACAGGGGGGGACTCACCCCTCCACTTT
CASSFTGGDSPLHF
>-|-|TRBV14|TRBJ2-5
TGTGCCAGCAGCCAAGCACTAGCTAAACAGACCCAGTACTTC
CASSQALAKQTQYF
>-|few|TRBV27|TRBJ2-7
TGTGCCAGCAGTCCGGACTGGGTCTACGAGCAGTACTTC
CASSPDWVYEQYF
>TRBD1|-|TRBV2|TRBJ1-2
TGTGCCCGTGACAGGGTGGACTATGGCTACACCTTC
CARDRVDYGYTF
>-|-|TRBV20-1|TRBJ2-1
TGCAGTACAGCACGGTTCGATGAGCAGTTCTTC
CSTARFDEQFF
>-|-|TRBV14|TRBJ1-4
TGTGCCAGCAGCCAAGTTCCAGGGGCTAATGAAAAACTGTTTTTT
CASSQVPGANEKLFF
>-|-|TRBV10-3|TRBJ1-1
TGTGCCATCAGTGTCGACAGGAACCGGGATGCTTTCTTT
CAISVDRNRDAFF
>-|many|TRBV28|TRBJ2-7
TGTGCCAGCAGTTCCCCAAGCAGGGGTTTAGCGTACGAGCAGTACTTC
CASSSPSRGLAYEQYF
>-|once|TRBV5-6|TRBJ2-3
TGTGCCAGCAGCTTGCGTTATGCAGATACGCAGTATTTT
CASSLRYADTQYF
>-|-|TRBV19|TRBJ2-6
TGTGCCAGTAGCGGCACAGGGCGCGTCTCGGGGGCCAACGTCCTGACTTTC
CASSGTGRVSGANVLTF
>-|-|TRBV18|TRBJ2-5
TGTGCCAGCTCACCCCTAGGCGGAGAGACCCAGTACTTC
CASSPLGGETQYF
>TRBD1|few|TRBV5-1|TRBJ1-5
TGCGCCAGCAGTTTGGAAACAGGGGTTCAGCCCCAGCATTTT
CASSLETGVQPQHF
>TRBD2|-|TRBV27|TRBJ2-1
TGTGCCAGCAGTTCCAGACTAGCGGGAGGCTTGAATGAGCAGTTCTTC
CASSSRLAGGLNEQFF
>-|once|TRBV14|TRBJ1-1
TGTGCCAGCAGCCGTCAACAGGACACTGAAGCTTTCTTT
CASSRQQDTEAFF
>-|-|TRBV27|TRBJ2-1
TGTGCCAGCAGCTTGGCCAGGCCAACCTACAATGAGCAGTTCTTC
CASSLARPTYNEQFF
>-|once|TRBV11-2|TRBJ2-7
TGTGCCAGCAGCTTATTACCCCCGGCAGCTAGGACCTACGAGCAGTACTTC
CASSLLPPAARTYEQYF
>TRBD2|-|TRBV5-6|TRBJ2-3
TGTGCCAGCAGCCTGGGGCGGGAGAAGAAGAATTGGGATACGCAGTATTTT
CASSLGREKKNWDTQYF
>-|-|TRBV10-3|TRBJ2-1
TGTGCCATCAGTGAGTCCCCAAACTCGAACCTGAATGAGCAGTTCTTC
CAISESPNSNLNEQFF
>-|-|TRBV6-1|TRBJ1-4
TGTGCCAGCAGTGACCCTCTACTACGGCGAACTAATGAAAAACTGTTTTTT
CASSDPLLRRTNEKLFF
>-|few|TRBV12-3/TRBV12-4|TRBJ1-2
TGTGCCAGCAGGAACTCAGGGGCCTATGGCTACACCTTC
CASRNSGAYGYTF
>TRBD2|-|TRBV24-1|TRBJ2-2
TGTGCCACCAGTGACCCTGACGGGACTAGCGTATCCGGGGAGCTGTTTTTT
CATSDPDGTSVSGELFF
>TRBD1|once|TRBV5-6|TRBJ1-6
TGTGCCAGCAGCTTGAGGGGACAGGTGTTCTCACCCCTCCACTTT
CASSLRGQVFSPLHF